This T cell receptor (beta chain) comes out of a study of cytomegalovirus exposure and HLA in healthy donors. Overall study: A subsequent analysis stated that the 120 or so validation repertoires were run on the same platform as the approximately 710 first-cohort repertoires. Study observations and caveats: Reports indicated that the classifier achieved high specificity and sensitivity in diagnosing cytomegalovirus status. TCR sequences were mostly rare, though some public TCRs occurred in many donors.

Some clones are missing from TCRdb's copy, which holds only in-frame ones; the method was immunoSEQ multiplex PCR. The sample holds 130,000 to 150,000 clones; 70% to 90% are singletons and the top ten take just under 3%. Remarks on this clone: Its antigen is undetermined.

Trimming took off 5 bases at V and 0 bases at J, with 11 bases between the two ends. The CDR3 loop spans 14 amino acids. Germline CDR1 reads SGHRS; CDR2 reads YFSETQ. Among the roughly 120 subjects of the validation cohort, separate from the approximately 700-subject first cohort, were the donors. This sequence originates from a man younger than 35 in good health and CMV-seronegative. The rearrangement joins TRBV5-1 to TRBJ1-1, with D possibly matching TRBD1 (6 bases). Input material: PBMCs. The CDR3 is CASSYTGLNTEAFF. The DNA for the CDR3 is TGCGCCAGCAGTTATACAGGGTTGAACACTGAAGCTTTCTTT. Using reference TRBV5-1 and TRBJ1-1 for the parts outside the CDR3, the full variable domain is KAGVTQTPRYLIKTRGQQVTLSCSPISGHRSVSWYQQTPGQGLQFLFEYFSETQRNKGNFPGRFSGRQFSNSRSEMNVSTLELGDSALYLCASSYTGLNTEAFFGQGTRLTVV.